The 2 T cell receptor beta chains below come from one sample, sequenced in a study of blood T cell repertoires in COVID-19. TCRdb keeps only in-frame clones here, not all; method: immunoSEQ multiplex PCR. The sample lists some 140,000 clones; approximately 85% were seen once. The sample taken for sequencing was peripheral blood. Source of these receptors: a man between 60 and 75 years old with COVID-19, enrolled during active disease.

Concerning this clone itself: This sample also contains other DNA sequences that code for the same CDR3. CDR3 protein: CASSPTGGGTEAFF. The CDR3 bases are TGTGCCAGCTCACCTACAGGGGGAGGGACTGAAGCTTTCTTT. V usage is TRBV18 and J usage is TRBJ1-1, with TRBD1 matching 8 bases. With 3 bases clipped from V and 5 bases from J, the junction kept 5 bases outside the gene matches. The CDR3 loop spans 14 amino acids. Germline V gene sequence: CDR1 KGHSH, CDR2 LQKENI.

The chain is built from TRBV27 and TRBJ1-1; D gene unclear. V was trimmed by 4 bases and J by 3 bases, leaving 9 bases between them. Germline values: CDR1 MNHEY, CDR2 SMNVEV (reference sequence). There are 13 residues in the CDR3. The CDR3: CASSSLYYTEAFF. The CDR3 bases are TGTGCCAGCAGTTCCCTGTATTACACTGAAGCTTTCTTT.